Below, 3 T cell receptor beta chains from the same sample are listed, as sequenced in a study of blood T cell repertoires in COVID-19. Only in-frame clones appear in the TCRdb table, and some are missing; sequencing was by immunoSEQ multiplex PCR. Here the sample spans fewer than 200,000 clones, 80% being singletons. Sequencing input: peripheral blood. Receptors were obtained from a man between 60 and 75 years old with acute or convalescent COVID-19.

This chain links TRBV15 with TRBJ2-2, with 8 bases lining up with TRBD2. Trimming at V came to 1 base and at J to 9 bases, leaving 7 bases not matched to a gene. The CDR3 sequence is 15 residues long. Germline CDR1 reads LNHNV; CDR2 reads YYDKDF (reference sequence). The CDR3: CATSRGGTSSRELFF. CDR3 DNA sequence: TGTGCCACCAGCAGAGGAGGGACTAGTTCCAGGGAGCTGTTTTTT.

The rearrangement links TRBV19 to TRBJ2-1; D call uncertain. This CDR3 has 16 residues. The V end was cut by 1 base, the J end by 0 bases, with 10 bases between. Germline assignment: CDR1 LNHDA and CDR2 SQIVND (reference sequence). The CDR3 sequence: CASSIGSPSSYNEQFF. The CDR3 DNA sequence: TGTGCCAGTAGTATAGGATCACCTAGCTCCTACAATGAGCAGTTCTTC.

CDR3 amino acids: CASSLNPGTGANEAFF. The CDR3 nucleotides are TGCGCCAGCAGCCTAAATCCCGGGACAGGGGCTAATGAAGCTTTCTTT. The chain has TRBV4-1 and TRBJ1-1, with 10 bases matching TRBD1. Germline lookup yields CDR1 MGHRA and CDR2 YSYEKL. The CDR3 is 16 residues long. The trim removed 4 bases at V and 7 bases at J, leaving 12 bases unmatched.